This T cell receptor (beta chain) was captured in a study of CXCR3-negative and CXCR3-positive naive CD8 T cells. As to this clonotype: Its antigen is undetermined.

Each TRB cDNA library was prepared by 5' RACE (with UMI labels). Following a re-call of the 5' RACE reads, TCRdb has one entry per CDR3 protein and lacks DNA. Its clone listing holds about 24,000 distinct CDR3 sequences. Study outcomes and limitations: TCR strength was inferred from TRB CDR3 properties, while surface CD5 was comparable between naive subsets.

The CDR3 has 16 amino acids. Germline V lookup: CDR1 SGHVS, CDR2 FQNEAQ. Sequencing was done on a sample of naive CXCR3- CD8+ T cells from blood. Subset: CD45RO-CCR7+CD27+CD95- naive CD8+ T cells lacking CXCR3 (TNR3-). The TCR sequence derives from a human donor in good health. Some clones in this sample may be carry-over from other donors' samples. The rearrangement links TRBV7-8 to TRBJ2-1. This CDR3 reads CASSGWTDSSYNEQFF.